The T cell receptor (beta chain) described here comes from a study of OX40 agonist ivuxolimab in advanced cancers. Some background on the complete study: Ivuxolimab, which targeted the costimulatory receptor OX40 (CD134), was an agonistic, fully human IgG2 monoclonal antibody. Peripheral TCRbeta sequencing aimed to test whether ivuxolimab altered TCR sequence diversity and caused clonal T-cell expansion. Intravenous ivuxolimab was administered to patients every 2 weeks at six dose levels: 0.01, 0.1, 0.3, 1.5, 3 and 10 mg/kg. Of the approximately 50 dose-escalation patients, hepatocellular carcinoma was present in approximately 20, melanoma in some 15, renal cell carcinoma in 9 and head and neck cancer in 9. Partial responses occurred in three dose-escalation patients: two with cutaneous melanoma and one with hepatocellular carcinoma. Patients were allowed to have had prior anti-PD-1, anti-PD-L1 or anti-CTLA-4 therapy, and about 40% of the dose-escalation patients had been treated with checkpoint inhibitors. The paper covers the monotherapy dose-escalation part of the phase I ivuxolimab trial, which included N of about 56 patients. In the dose-escalation cohort, 82.7% of patients were male, and the mean age was approximately 64 years, with a range of roughly 20 to 85. General study outcomes and caveats: At doses of 0.1 to 3.0 mg/kg, clonal expansion of both CD4+ and CD8+ blood T cells was observed from baseline to week 6. Which antigens the clonally expanded peripheral T cells were specific for was not determined. Partial responders in the 0.1-3.0 mg/kg groups had among the lowest normalized peripheral clonal expansion, especially among CD8+ T cells. After ivuxolimab, expanded clones were on average more numerous among CD8+ T cells than among CD4+ T cells. Low levels of normalized T-cell clonal expansion were also seen in some patients who did not respond.

As to this clone: No antigen is known for it. No clone much larger than this one lies a single base away; base qualities are absent.

Genomic DNA was extracted from sorted cells for sequencing of the TCRbeta CDR3 region. TCRbeta CDR3 regions were sequenced using the immunoSEQ Assay. In its TCRdb copy, this immuneACCESS table keeps in-frame sequences only and misses some clones. Where compared with another copy, unresolved V genes explain less than half of these, and the others have no known cause. Counted in this sample were 55,000 to 80,000 clones; around 85% of them appeared once. Over 0.95% of the sample goes to the ten largest clones. V loses 3 bases of germline sequence and J loses 6 bases, and the interval between the two ends is 12 bases. The CDR1 and CDR2 encoded by the germline V gene (reference sequence) are GTSNPN and SVGIG. The CDR3 holds 13 amino acids from the cysteine to the phenylalanine. Only the CDR3 portion is preserved as DNA: 39 bases, with reading frame beginning at the first base. The trial excluded patients who had a history of autoimmune disease or who were on systemic immunosuppression. Peripheral blood for TCR sequencing was drawn from every dose cohort at baseline, at cycle 4 day 1 and at cycle 7 day 1. The samples were drawn from a first-in-human, open-label, multicenter phase I dose-escalation trial of ivuxolimab. The trial enrolled adults with locally advanced or metastatic head and neck squamous cell, hepatocellular, melanoma or renal cell carcinoma. Before TCR sequencing, CD4+ T cells and CD8+ T cells from peripheral blood were sorted into separate populations.

The V and J segments used are TRBV30 and TRBJ1-5; TRBD1 is a weak D gene call, 5 bases matching. Sequencing was performed on CD4+ or CD8+ T cells sorted from blood, taken in a trial of the OX40 agonist ivuxolimab. The sequence was collected from an adult with an advanced solid tumor such as melanoma, head and neck, liver or kidney cancer. The CDR3 loop reads CAWSRLGGQPQHF. The sequenced DNA: TGTGCCTGGAGCCGGTTGGGGGGTCAGCCCCAGCATTTT.